This TCR beta chain comes out of a study of blood T cell repertoires in COVID-19. Study information: Acute-phase and convalescent COVID-19 samples originated in the United States, Italy and Spain.

Germline CDR1 LNHDA, CDR2 SQIVND (reference sequence). The CDR3 spans 16 residues. Unmatched junction bases numbered 11, after V lost 6 bases and J lost 5 bases. Here immunoSEQ multiplex PCR was the method, and the copy in TCRdb shows in-frame clones only, minus some. The sample carries around 500,000 clones, roughly 90% recorded once. This receptor was obtained from a woman in her thirties or forties who had recovered from COVID-19. This chain uses TRBV19 with TRBJ2-5; 11 nucleotides match TRBD2. Specimen: PBMCs or T cells enriched from blood (not recorded which). In DNA, the CDR3 is TGTGCCAGTAGACCCATTGGTAGCGGGAGGGCCGAGACCCAGTACTTC. Its protein product is CASRPIGSGRAETQYF.